The 14 T cell receptor beta chains below were found in one sample sequenced in a study of blood T cells in healthy people across ages. Together with a sample-barcoded 5' primer, a J-beta primer mix was included in a second PCR lasting about 6 to 11 cycles. TCRdb re-called the 5' RACE reads through MiXCR, storing one row per CDR3 protein. This table has about 630,000 distinct CDR3 sequences, around 21% appearing once. Sequences were obtained from blood. These receptors all come from a man between 65 and 85 years old in good health.

This clonotype was observed a few times. The chain is built from TRBV5-1 and TRBJ2-6; 9 bases fit TRBD1. Germline V lookup: CDR1 SGHRS, CDR2 YFSETQ. The CDR3 is 18 amino acids. Trimming cost V 2 bases and J 0 bases; bases outside gene matches: 6. The chain's CDR3 is CASSFEQGALSGANVLTF. CDR3 bases: TGCGCCAGCAGCTTTGAACAGGGGGCCCTCTCTGGGGCCAACGTCCTGACTTTC.

The J gene is TRBJ2-2, the V gene TRBV15; D unresolved. Per germline, CDR1 LNHNV and CDR2 YYDKDF (reference sequence). The CDR3 runs to 13 residues. Between the trimmed V and J ends, which lost 0 bases and 6 bases, there was a span of 5 bases. CDR3 in amino acids: CATSRDGPGELFF. For the CDR3, the DNA is TGTGCCACCAGCAGAGATGGACCCGGGGAGCTGTTTTTT.

This clonotype was counted many times. The genes are TRBV19 and TRBJ2-5, with 9 bases identical to TRBD2. The CDR3 spans 14 residues. V shed 4 bases, J shed 3 bases, and the junction held 3 bases outside the gene matches. Per the germline V gene, CDR1 is LNHDA and CDR2 is SQIVND (reference sequence). CDR3 nucleotide sequence: TGTGCCAGTAGTACGGCTAGCGGGAAAGAGACCCAGTACTTC. It encodes CASSTASGKETQYF.

This clonotype was recorded at least ten times. J is TRBJ2-5 and V is TRBV21-1. TRBV21-1 is marked as a pseudogene. The CDR3 totals 16 residues. CDR3 coding DNA: TGTGCCAGCAGCAAACTGGCTAAAAACACTCAAGAGACCCAGTACTTC. Translated: CASSKLAKNTQETQYF.

The chain recombines TRBV27 with TRBJ2-1; D call uncertain. The germline CDR1 and CDR2 sequences are MNHEY and SMNVEV (reference sequence). The CDR3 contains 13 residues. V gave up 3 bases and J gave up 5 bases, with 8 bases separating them. The CDR3 DNA sequence: TGTGCCAGCAGTTTTTACGTGAACAATGAGCAGTTCTTC. Residues: CASSFYVNNEQFF.

This clonotype appeared a few times. The chain has TRBV25-1 and TRBJ2-1; 12 bases map to TRBD2. Per the germline V gene, CDR1 is MGHDK and CDR2 is SYGVNS. The CDR3 is made up of 15 amino acids. With 5 bases clipped from V and 8 bases from J, the junction kept 7 bases outside the gene matches. The CDR3 sequence: CASSPTSGRLDEQFF. CDR3 coding DNA: TGTGCCAGCAGTCCCACTAGCGGGAGGTTGGATGAGCAGTTCTTC.

This clonotype came up a few times. A much larger clone sits a single nucleotide away, making a read error possible. The V and J genes are TRBV29-1 and TRBJ2-7; D unclear. Germline-derived CDR1 and CDR2 are SQVTM and ANQGSEA. This CDR3 has 12 amino acids. The CDR3 DNA follows: TGCAGCGTTGAAGATTTGACCTACGAGCAGCACTTC. Translation gives CSVEDLTYEQHF.

There are a few counts of this clonotype. This chain connects TRBV5-6 to TRBJ2-5, with D perhaps given as TRBD1 or TRBD2 (5 bases each). The CDR3 has 16 residues. Germline CDR1 is SGHDT and CDR2 is YYEEEE. Trimming cost V 2 bases and J 0 bases, with 14 bases left between them. The CDR3 region is CASSFRDGSYQETQYF. CDR3 coding DNA: TGTGCCAGCAGCTTCCGGGACGGCTCGTACCAAGAGACCCAGTACTTC.

This CDR3 is CSASPQGLAYEQYF. CDR3 DNA: TGCAGTGCTAGCCCGCAGGGGCTAGCCTACGAGCAGTACTTC. The chain recombines TRBV20-1 with TRBJ2-7; weak D call: TRBD1 (6 bases). V was pared by 3 bases and J by 2 bases, with 14 bases between. The CDR3 contains 14 residues. Germline values: CDR1 DFQATT, CDR2 SNEGSKA (reference sequence).

This clonotype was detected a few times. The chain recombines TRBV5-1 with TRBJ1-4; D unresolved. The V gene lost 3 bases and the J gene lost 8 bases, with 17 bases spanning the gap. The CDR3 contains 15 residues. Per the germline V gene, CDR1 is SGHRS and CDR2 is YFSETQ. The CDR3 sequence: CASSSSPDLREKLFF. The CDR3 region has the DNA TGCGCCAGCAGCTCCTCACCGGACCTTCGGGAAAAACTGTTTTTT.

This clonotype was counted between two and nine times. Since a much larger clone is just one base distant, this may be a read error. V and J are TRBV12-3 or TRBV12-4 and TRBJ2-1; D remains ambiguous. The J call is uncertain, as TRBJ2-7 better fits the DNA end. This CDR3 comprises 12 residues. In DNA, the CDR3 is TGTGCCAGCAGGTACCGTTCCTGCGAGCAGTACTTC. It is translated as CASRYRSCEQYF.

The sample holds a few counts of this clonotype. V gene TRBV5-6 combines with J gene TRBJ2-5, with D possibly being TRBD1 or TRBD2 (6 bases each). Germline V gene data show CDR1 as SGHDT and CDR2 as YYEEEE. The CDR3 consists of 18 residues. Trimming took 1 base from V and 4 from J, leaving 23 bases between them. CDR3 amino acids: CASSLFVRVTRGGETQYF. The CDR3 DNA is TGTGCCAGCAGCTTGTTTGTCCGTGTGACTAGAGGGGGAGAGACCCAGTACTTC.

This clonotype was found a few times. V is TRBV12-3 or TRBV12-4 and J is TRBJ2-5, with 8 bases matching TRBD2. The CDR3 spans 15 residues. The V segment lost 4 bases and the J segment 1 base; nucleotides outside the gene matches: 5. In DNA, the CDR3 is TGTGCCAGCAGTTGGACACTAGCGGTCCAAGAGACCCAGTACTTC. Translated, it gives CASSWTLAVQETQYF.

As for this clonotype: One end of the junction does not line up with germline, which may come from a read error. V is TRBV7-9 and J is TRBJ2-5; D unresolved. CDR3 size: 15 residues. Germline values: CDR1 SEHNR, CDR2 FQNEAQ (reference sequence). CDR3 in amino acids: CTSRGSLGTQETQYF. The CDR3, as DNA: TGTACCAGCAGAGGAAGCCTAGGAACCCAAGAGACCCAGTACTTC.